This record covers a single T cell receptor beta chain. This sample stems from a study of cytotoxic CD8 clonotypes in ibrutinib-treated CLL. Study overall: Each sample contained, on average, 255,043 productive templates and tens of thousands of productive rearrangements.

V trimming: 4 bases; J trimming: 3 bases; junction bases outside the gene matches: 3. Germline V gene lookup returns CDR1 SGHKS and CDR2 YYEKEE (reference sequence). The CDR3 consists of 13 residues. Generated by immunoSEQ multiplex PCR, the TCRdb table keeps only in-frame clones and is missing some. Of around 160,000 clones listed, 88% are singletons. The source was PBMCs, collected at disease progression, from a patient treated with ibrutinib. The rearrangement links TRBV5-5 to TRBJ1-1; 7 bases agree with TRBD1. This receptor was identified in a human donor with chronic lymphocytic leukemia. DNA for the CDR3: TGTGCCAGCAGCCTTACAGGGGACACTGAAGCTTTCTTT. It specifies CASSLTGDTEAFF.